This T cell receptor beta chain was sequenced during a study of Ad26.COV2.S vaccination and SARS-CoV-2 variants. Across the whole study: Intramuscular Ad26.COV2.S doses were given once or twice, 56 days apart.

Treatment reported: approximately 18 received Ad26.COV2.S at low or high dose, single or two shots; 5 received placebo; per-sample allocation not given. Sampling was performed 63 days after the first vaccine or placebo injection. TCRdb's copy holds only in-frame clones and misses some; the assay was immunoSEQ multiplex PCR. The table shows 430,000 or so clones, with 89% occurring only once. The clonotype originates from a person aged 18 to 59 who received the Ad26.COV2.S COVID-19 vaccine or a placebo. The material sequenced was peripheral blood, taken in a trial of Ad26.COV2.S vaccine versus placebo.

CDR3: CASSLAGATNEKLFF. CDR3 nucleotide sequence: TGTGCCAGCAGCTTAGCGGGGGCAACTAATGAAAAACTGTTTTTT. The chain has TRBV7-9 and TRBJ1-4; D possibly corresponds to TRBD1 (5 bases). V was cut by 0 bases and J by 0 bases, with 5 bases left in between. This CDR3 region has 15 residues. CDR1 SEHNR and CDR2 FQNEAQ come from the germline V gene (reference sequence).